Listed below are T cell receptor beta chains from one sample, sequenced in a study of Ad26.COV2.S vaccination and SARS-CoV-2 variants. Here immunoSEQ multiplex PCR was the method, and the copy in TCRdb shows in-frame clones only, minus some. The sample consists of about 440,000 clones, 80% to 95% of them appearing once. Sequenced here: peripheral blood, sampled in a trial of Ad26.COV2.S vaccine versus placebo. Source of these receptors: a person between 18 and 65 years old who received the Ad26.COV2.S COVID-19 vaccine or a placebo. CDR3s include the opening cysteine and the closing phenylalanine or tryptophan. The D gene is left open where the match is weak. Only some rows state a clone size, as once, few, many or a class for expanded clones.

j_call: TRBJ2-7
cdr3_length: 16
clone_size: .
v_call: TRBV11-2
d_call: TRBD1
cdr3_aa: CASKLDRGPVGYEQYF
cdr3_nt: TGTGCCAGCAAATTGGACAGGGGGCCCGTTGGCTACGAGCAGTACTTC

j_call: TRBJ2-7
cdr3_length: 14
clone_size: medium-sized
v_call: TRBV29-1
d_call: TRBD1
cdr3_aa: CSARPGQSSYEQYF
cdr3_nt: TGCAGCGCCAGACCGGGACAGAGCTCCTACGAGCAGTACTTC

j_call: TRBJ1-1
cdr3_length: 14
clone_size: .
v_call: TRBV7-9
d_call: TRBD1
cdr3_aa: CASSVGTAGTEAFF
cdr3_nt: TGTGCCAGCAGCGTCGGGACAGCGGGGACTGAAGCTTTCTTT

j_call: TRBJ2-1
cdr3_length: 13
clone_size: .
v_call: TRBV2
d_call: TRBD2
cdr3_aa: CASTPSGPSGRFF
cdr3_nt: TGTGCCAGCACCCCAAGCGGGCCTAGCGGTCGGTTCTTC

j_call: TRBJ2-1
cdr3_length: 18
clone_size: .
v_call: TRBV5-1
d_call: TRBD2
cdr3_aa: CASRRGLAGVSGTDEQFF
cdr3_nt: TGCGCCAGCAGAAGGGGACTAGCGGGAGTAAGCGGCACGGATGAGCAGTTCTTC

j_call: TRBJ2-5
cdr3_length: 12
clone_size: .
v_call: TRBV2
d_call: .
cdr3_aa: CASGRYRETQYF
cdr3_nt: TGTGCCAGCGGGCGGTACCGGGAGACCCAGTACTTC

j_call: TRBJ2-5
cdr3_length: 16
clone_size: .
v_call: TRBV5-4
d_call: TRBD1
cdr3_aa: CASSFPGQLFAETQYF
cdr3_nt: TGTGCCAGCAGCTTCCCGGGACAGCTCTTTGCCGAGACCCAGTACTTC

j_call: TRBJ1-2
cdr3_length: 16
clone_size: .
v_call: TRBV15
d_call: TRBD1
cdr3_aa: CATSLAWDRRRYGYTF
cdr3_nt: TGTGCCACCAGCCTTGCATGGGACAGGCGCCGCTATGGCTACACCTTC

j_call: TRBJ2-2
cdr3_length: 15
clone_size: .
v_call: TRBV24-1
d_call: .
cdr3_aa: CATSDFGRNTGELFF
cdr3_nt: TGTGCCACCAGTGATTTCGGCCGGAACACCGGGGAGCTGTTTTTT

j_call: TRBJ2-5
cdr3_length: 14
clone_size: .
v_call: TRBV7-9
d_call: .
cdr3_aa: CASSSGPAAETQYF
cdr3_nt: TGTGCCAGCAGCTCGGGACCGGCGGCAGAGACCCAGTACTTC

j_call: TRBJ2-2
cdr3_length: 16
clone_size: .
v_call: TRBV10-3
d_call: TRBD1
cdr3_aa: CAISALGRGSTGELFF
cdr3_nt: TGTGCCATCAGTGCCTTGGGCAGGGGGTCCACCGGGGAGCTGTTTTTT

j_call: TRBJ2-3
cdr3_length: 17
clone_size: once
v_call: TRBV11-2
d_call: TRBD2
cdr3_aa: CASSFGVAGGLTDTQYF
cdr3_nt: TGTGCCAGCAGCTTCGGGGTAGCGGGAGGCCTCACAGATACGCAGTATTTT

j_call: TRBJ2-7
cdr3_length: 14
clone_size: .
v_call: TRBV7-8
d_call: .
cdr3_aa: CASSFQGRTYEQYF
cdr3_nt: TGTGCCAGCAGCTTTCAGGGGAGAACCTACGAGCAGTACTTC

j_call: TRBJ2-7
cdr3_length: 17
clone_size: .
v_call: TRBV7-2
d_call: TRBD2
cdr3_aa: CASSLPPRLAGGGEQYF
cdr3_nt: TGTGCCAGCAGCTTGCCCCCCAGACTAGCGGGAGGTGGCGAGCAGTACTTC

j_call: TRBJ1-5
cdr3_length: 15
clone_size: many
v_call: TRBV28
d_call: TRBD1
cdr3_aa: CASSKDRAGNQPQHF
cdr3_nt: TGTGCCAGCAGCAAAGACAGGGCGGGCAATCAGCCCCAGCATTTT

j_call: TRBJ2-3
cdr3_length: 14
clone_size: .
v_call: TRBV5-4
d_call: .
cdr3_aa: CASSLSGSTDTQYF
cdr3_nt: TGTGCCAGCAGCTTGTCGGGCAGCACAGATACGCAGTATTTT

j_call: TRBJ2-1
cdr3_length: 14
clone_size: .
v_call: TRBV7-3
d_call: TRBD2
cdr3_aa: CASSPGTSGTEQFF
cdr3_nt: TGTGCCAGCAGCCCCGGGACTAGCGGGACCGAGCAGTTCTTC

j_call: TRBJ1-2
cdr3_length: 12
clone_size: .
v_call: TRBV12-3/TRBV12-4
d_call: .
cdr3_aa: CASSSPGRGYTF
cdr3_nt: TGTGCCAGCAGTTCGCCAGGCAGAGGCTACACCTTC

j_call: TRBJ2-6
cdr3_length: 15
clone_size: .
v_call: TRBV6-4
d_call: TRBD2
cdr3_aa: CASSDGGAGANVLTF
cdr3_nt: TGTGCCAGCAGTGACGGGGGGGCTGGGGCCAACGTCCTGACTTTC

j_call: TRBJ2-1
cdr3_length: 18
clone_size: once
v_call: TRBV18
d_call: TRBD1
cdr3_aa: CASSPGTGGPLSMVEQFF
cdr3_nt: TGTGCCAGCTCACCCGGGACAGGGGGCCCCTTATCGATGGTTGAGCAGTTCTTC

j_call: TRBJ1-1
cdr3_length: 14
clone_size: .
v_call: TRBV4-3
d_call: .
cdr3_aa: CASSQDLSQREAFF
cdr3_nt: TGCGCCAGCAGCCAAGATTTGTCACAGCGGGAAGCTTTCTTT

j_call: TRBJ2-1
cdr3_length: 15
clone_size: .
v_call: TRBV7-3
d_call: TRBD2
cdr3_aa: CASSSGLAGYNEQFF
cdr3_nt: TGTGCCAGCAGTTCGGGACTAGCGGGGTACAATGAGCAGTTCTTC

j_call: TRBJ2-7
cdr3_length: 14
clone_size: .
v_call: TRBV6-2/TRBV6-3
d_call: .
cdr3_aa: CASSYELSSYEQYF
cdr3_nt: TGTGCCAGCAGTTACGAACTATCTTCCTACGAGCAGTACTTC

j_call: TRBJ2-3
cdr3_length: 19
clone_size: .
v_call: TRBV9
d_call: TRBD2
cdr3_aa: CASSVLSYYAGGPTDTQYF
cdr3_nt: TGTGCCAGCAGCGTCCTCTCCTACTATGCGGGAGGACCGACAGATACGCAGTATTTT

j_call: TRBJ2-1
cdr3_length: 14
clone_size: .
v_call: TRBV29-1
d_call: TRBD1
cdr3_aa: CSVARTGLYNEQFF
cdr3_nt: TGCAGCGTTGCGAGGACAGGGCTCTACAATGAGCAGTTCTTC

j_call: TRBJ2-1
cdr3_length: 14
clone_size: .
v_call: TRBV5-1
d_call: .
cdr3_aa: CASQGARTYNEQFF
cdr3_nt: TGCGCCAGCCAGGGAGCCCGAACCTACAATGAGCAGTTCTTC

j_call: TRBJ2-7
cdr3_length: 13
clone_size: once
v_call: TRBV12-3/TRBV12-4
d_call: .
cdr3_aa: CASRPGSSYEQYF
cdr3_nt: TGTGCCAGCAGGCCAGGGAGCTCCTACGAGCAGTACTTC

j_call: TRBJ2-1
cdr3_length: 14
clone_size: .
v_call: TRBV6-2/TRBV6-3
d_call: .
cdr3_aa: CASSRQSLYNEQFF
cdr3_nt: TGTGCCAGCAGTCGACAGAGTTTATACAATGAGCAGTTCTTC

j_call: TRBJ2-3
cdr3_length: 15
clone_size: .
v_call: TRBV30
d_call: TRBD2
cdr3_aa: CAWSVNPSGADTQYF
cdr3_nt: TGTGCCTGGAGTGTAAACCCTAGCGGGGCAGATACGCAGTATTTT

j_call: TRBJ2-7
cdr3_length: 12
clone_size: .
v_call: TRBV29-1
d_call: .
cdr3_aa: CSARTDIYEQYF
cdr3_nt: TGCAGCGCCCGGACAGATATCTACGAGCAGTACTTC

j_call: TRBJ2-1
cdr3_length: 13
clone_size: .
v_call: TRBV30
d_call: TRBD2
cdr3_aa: CAWSSGGYNEQFF
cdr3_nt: TGTGCCTGGAGTAGCGGGGGGTACAATGAGCAGTTCTTC

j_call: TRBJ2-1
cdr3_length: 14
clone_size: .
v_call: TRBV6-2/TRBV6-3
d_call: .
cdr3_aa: CASSYSGRYNEQFF
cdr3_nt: TGTGCCAGCAGTTACTCGGGACGTTACAATGAGCAGTTCTTC

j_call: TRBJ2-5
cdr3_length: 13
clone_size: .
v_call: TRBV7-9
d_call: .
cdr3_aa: CASSGQSQETQYF
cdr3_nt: TGTGCCAGCAGCGGACAGAGCCAAGAGACCCAGTACTTC

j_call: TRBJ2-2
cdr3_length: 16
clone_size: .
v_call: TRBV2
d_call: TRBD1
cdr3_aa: CASIAPGTANTGELFF
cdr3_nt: TGTGCCAGCATCGCTCCCGGGACAGCGAACACCGGGGAGCTGTTTTTT

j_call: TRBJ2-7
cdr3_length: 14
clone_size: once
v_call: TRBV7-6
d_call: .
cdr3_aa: CASSSQVTSYEQYF
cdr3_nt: TGTGCCAGCAGCTCCCAGGTCACTAGCTACGAGCAGTACTTC